These T cell receptor beta chains were read from a single sample in a study of shared clonotypes between healthy human individuals. Sequencing used immunoSEQ multiplex PCR; TCRdb keeps in-frame clones, though not all of them. The sample contains about 2.4 million clones, 85% to 95% of which appear only once. The sample was naive CD4+ T cells sorted from blood. Every receptor here comes from a man younger than 30 in good health. Both conserved end residues are part of each CDR3. D genes are given only for firm matches. Rows give clone size only sometimes, using once, few, many, or a class for an expanded clone.

clone_size	v_call	d_call	j_call	cdr3_nt	cdr3_aa
NA	TRBV6-6	NA	TRBJ2-5	TGTGCCAGCAGCGATAATCCGGGGCCACAAGAGACCCAGTACTTC	CASSDNPGPQETQYF
once	TRBV7-2	TRBD1	TRBJ1-3	TGTGCCAGCAGCGATCACACAGGGGCCAACTCTGGAAACACCATATATTTT	CASSDHTGANSGNTIYF
few	TRBV4-1	TRBD1	TRBJ1-2	TGCGCCAGCAGCCTACCGGGACAGGGGTCGGCCTATGGCTACACCTTC	CASSLPGQGSAYGYTF
NA	TRBV6-1	TRBD1	TRBJ2-2	TGTGCCAGCAGTCTCGGACAGGTGCGCACCGGGGAGCTGTTTTTT	CASSLGQVRTGELFF
NA	TRBV5-4	TRBD2	TRBJ2-1	TGTGCCAGCAGCCGTGCCAGCGGGAGAGGTTACAATGAGCAGTTCTTC	CASSRASGRGYNEQFF
NA	TRBV28	TRBD1	TRBJ1-4	TGTGCCAGCAGCCCCCTCGGGACAGGGGATGAAAAACTGTTTTTT	CASSPLGTGDEKLFF
NA	TRBV5-1	NA	TRBJ2-3	TGCGCCAGCAGTCCTGGAAAAACTAGCACAGATACGCAGTATTTT	CASSPGKTSTDTQYF
once	TRBV5-1	TRBD1	TRBJ1-2	TGCGCCAGCAGCATCGGGACAGGGGGTGGCTACACCTTC	CASSIGTGGGYTF
NA	TRBV9	NA	TRBJ1-6	TGTGCCAGCAGCGCGGGCCTTAATAATTCACCCCTCCACTTT	CASSAGLNNSPLHF
NA	TRBV7-2	NA	TRBJ2-7	TGTGCCAGCAGCTGGGGGAGCGCCTCCTCCCCGCAGTACTTC	CASSWGSASSPQYF
NA	TRBV5-1	NA	TRBJ2-2	TGCGCCAGCAGCACCCTTCAGGGACCTGGGGGGGAGCTGTTTTTT	CASSTLQGPGGELFF
NA	TRBV6-1	NA	TRBJ2-7	TGTGCCAGCATGATCCTCCAGACGAGCTCCTACGAGCAGTACTTC	CASMILQTSSYEQYF
NA	TRBV5-4	NA	TRBJ2-3	TGTGCCAGCAGCTTGGAAGGCAGGCGGGGATCAGATACGCAGTATTTT	CASSLEGRRGSDTQYF
NA	TRBV28	NA	TRBJ1-6	TGTGCCAGCAGTTTCGTGAATTCACCCCTCCACTTT	CASSFVNSPLHF
NA	TRBV5-6	TRBD1	TRBJ2-5	TGTGCCAGCAGCTCCCGGGACAGGTTGGGGTGGACCCAGTACTTC	CASSSRDRLGWTQYF
NA	TRBV30	TRBD2	TRBJ2-7	TGTGCCTGGAGGGATACCGGGACTAGGTCCGTTTACGAGCAGTACTTC	CAWRDTGTRSVYEQYF
NA	TRBV10-3	NA	TRBJ2-5	TGTGCCATCAGTGAGTCGGCGGGGACCGGGGAGACCCAGTACTTC	CAISESAGTGETQYF
once	TRBV6-5	NA	TRBJ2-7	TGTGCCAGCAGTTATACCGGGACCTCCTACGAGCAGTACTTC	CASSYTGTSYEQYF
once	TRBV6-6	TRBD1	TRBJ2-7	TGTGCCAGCAATCCAATGGACAGGGGTGGCTACGAGCAGTACTTC	CASNPMDRGGYEQYF
NA	TRBV9	NA	TRBJ1-1	TGTGCCAGCAGCGTCCTTTTGGAGGGGAGAACTGAAGCTTTCTTT	CASSVLLEGRTEAFF
NA	TRBV10-3	TRBD2	TRBJ2-5	TGTGCCATCAGTGAGTCCGCTAGCGGGGTGGAGACCCAGTACTTC	CAISESASGVETQYF
once	TRBV28	NA	TRBJ1-1	TGTGCCAGCAGTTTACCCAATTCCCATGAAGCTTTCTTT	CASSLPNSHEAFF
NA	TRBV10-1	NA	TRBJ2-5	TGCGCCAGCAGCGACCGGGACACCCAAGAGACCCAGTACTTC	CASSDRDTQETQYF
NA	TRBV4-3	NA	TRBJ2-2	TGCGCCAGCAGCCAAGGGCGACAGATTAACACCGGGGAGCTGTTTTTT	CASSQGRQINTGELFF
few	TRBV6-1	NA	TRBJ1-5	TGTGCCAGCAGTTGGACGGGGGGAAATCAGCCCCAGCATTTT	CASSWTGGNQPQHF
NA	TRBV19	NA	TRBJ2-4	TGTGCCAGTAGCTCAAAAGCAGAGAGCTTCAAAAACATTCAGTACTTC	CASSSKAESFKNIQYF
few	TRBV6-1	NA	TRBJ1-6	TGTGCCAGCAGTCCACAGGCCACAGCGGTGTCACCCCTCCACTTT	CASSPQATAVSPLHF
NA	TRBV5-4	NA	TRBJ2-3	TGTGCCAGCAGCGCTAGCACAGATACGCAGTATTTT	CASSASTDTQYF
NA	TRBV5-1	TRBD2	TRBJ2-7	TGCGCCAGCAGCGGGGGGGACTTCCCAACCCCGCAGTACTTC	CASSGGDFPTPQYF
NA	TRBV5-4	NA	TRBJ1-5	TGTGCCAGCAGCCAAGATTTTGAGGGCAATCAGCCCCAGCATTTT	CASSQDFEGNQPQHF
NA	TRBV10-3	NA	TRBJ2-2	TGTGCCATCAAGGCAGCCAACACCGGGGAGCTGTTTTTT	CAIKAANTGELFF
NA	TRBV19	NA	TRBJ1-5	TGTGCCAGTAGTTCAGGCCGGGTTGGAAGCAATCAGCCCCAGCATTTT	CASSSGRVGSNQPQHF
NA	TRBV29-1	TRBD1	TRBJ2-1	TGCAGCGTTGATAAGGGGGCTAGCAATGAGCAGTTCTTC	CSVDKGASNEQFF
NA	TRBV19	TRBD2	TRBJ2-1	TGTGCCAGTAGTATCCGGCGGCGGGAGGGATACAATGAGCAGTTCTTC	CASSIRRREGYNEQFF